The T cell receptor beta chain under discussion was sequenced for a study of graft-versus-host responses after intestinal transplantation. Study in general: Anti-thymocyte globulin induction preceded roughly 3 years of tacrolimus and steroid maintenance in all recipients.

General observations from the study: An association linked early post-transplant HvG declines with peak circulating GvH clone levels.

A note on this clone: Its antigen remains unknown.

The CDR3 loop spans 12 amino acids. Germline loops: CDR1 WSHSY, CDR2 SAAADI. Trimming stripped 7 bases from V and 4 bases from J, with 11 bases between. TCRdb's copy holds only in-frame clones and misses some; the assay was immunoSEQ multiplex PCR. The data show about 19,000 clones, with approximately 92% seen just once and approximately 2% held by the top ten. The TCR comes from a human patient who received an intestinal transplant, so some T cells may come from the graft donor. The sample here was PBMCs, taken more than 350 days after transplant. V usage is TRBV10-2 and J usage is TRBJ2-7, with D possibly being TRBD1 (6 bases). CDR3 nucleotide sequence: TGCGCCAGCAAGGACAGAAATTACGAGCAGTACTTC. It yields the protein CASKDRNYEQYF.